This is a list of T cell receptor beta chains from one sample in a study of blood T cell repertoires in COVID-19. Profiled with immunoSEQ multiplex PCR; TCRdb holds only in-frame clones, not every one. Found here are about 150,000 clones, about nine tenths of them singletons; the top ten hold about 2.4%. Input material: peripheral blood. The source is a woman in her seventies with acute or convalescent COVID-19. The CDR3 runs from the conserved cysteine through the conserved F or W. The order of the fields is V gene, D gene, CDR3 protein. The D gene is left open where the match is weak.

TRBV4-2	TRBD1	CASSLPPSLRDSSTDTQYF
TRBV12-3/TRBV12-4	NA	CASSLARADTQYF
TRBV18	TRBD1	CASSPREQGASYGYTF
TRBV5-1	TRBD1	CASSGGTGPPAEKLFF
TRBV10-3	NA	CAISEYQDQPQHF
TRBV30	TRBD1	CAWRTGTGVYNSPLHF
TRBV6-5	NA	CASSYSASSYGYTF
TRBV7-6	TRBD1	CASSSSPGQGAYNEQFF
TRBV19	NA	CASSMWPGSAKNIQYF
TRBV2	TRBD2	CASERTSTSDTQYF
TRBV5-3	NA	CARSLVTGIFGSPLHF
TRBV3-1/TRBV3-2	TRBD1	CASSLSPGGANYGYTF
TRBV9	TRBD2	CASSRLAGRLDTQYF
TRBV11-3	NA	CASSSGGSLAYNEQFF
TRBV5-6	NA	CASSLGAAVLSNQPQHF
TRBV28	NA	CASSPGTNYGYTF
TRBV5-4	NA	CASSPGSGPLSNQPQHF
TRBV27	NA	CASSFGGSNYGYTF
TRBV6-5	TRBD1	CASSYDRALGYTF
TRBV7-9	TRBD1	CASSPGGTGVVSSYNEQFF
TRBV28	TRBD1	CASSLQGAAFF
TRBV6-5	NA	CASSYSQGQSPLHF
TRBV5-1	NA	CASSLGRRDDYGYTF
TRBV2	TRBD1	CASSEVTGGYLNTEAFF
TRBV30	NA	CAWSVNAFTAQHF
TRBV15	TRBD1	CATSRHSQGANEQFF
TRBV6-6	TRBD1	CASSYQRGGENTEAFF
TRBV13	NA	CASSGGLLPPETQYF
TRBV6-2/TRBV6-3	NA	CASSYSTVGRGTGELFF